The TCR beta chain described here comes from a study of blood T cell repertoires in COVID-19 (dated by TCRdb to the early 2020s). The study in broad terms: Samples covering the acute and convalescent phases of COVID-19 were provided by collaborators in the United States, Italy and Spain. The material from the prospective study consisted of cDNA or gDNA derived from T cells, B-cell-depleted T cells, or PBMCs. Deeply sampled blood TCRbeta repertoires from subjects exposed to, actively infected with, or recovered from COVID-19 were included in the dataset. The repertoires were released in a freely available public database intended as a resource for research on the immune response to SARS-CoV-2. Samples came from the ongoing ImmuneRACE study (first 160 participants) plus 1,254 subjects from 6 global collaborators. Nearly every sample came with metadata listing a de-identified subject ID, COVID-19 status, age in years and sex. HLA class I and class II types, where available, came from metadata supplied by the sample provider rather than from assay-based typing.

Whole blood was collected in K2EDTA tubes by collaborating institutions according to the institutions' own protocols. Collaborator samples were shipped for TCRbeta analysis as frozen whole blood, isolated PBMCs, or DNA extracted from either sample type. A note on this clone: Its antigen has not been determined. No much larger clone exists at a distance of one base, and base qualities are not known.

Overall study outcomes, separate from this receptor: Clinical and demographic metadata were provided uncurated, with the amount varying by source and participant.

TCRbeta CDR3 regions were amplified from genomic DNA by means of the immunoSEQ Assay, a bias-controlled multiplex PCR. Per the authors' processing: The number of nucleated cells in each sample was estimated from the amplification of reference gene primers within the assay. To quantify the absolute abundance of each unique TCRbeta CDR3 rearrangement, sequence reads were collapsed and filtered. For each sample, productive Simpson clonality was calculated by taking the square root of Simpson's diversity index across productive rearrangements. This is the immuneACCESS table as TCRdb keeps it, with only in-frame sequences that have V and J called. A part of the clones is gone; compared with another copy, unresolved V genes explain less than half, and the rest is unexplained. The V and J calls and clone size are taken from that table; D and trimming were inferred from the DNA. The sample has approximately 280,000 clones on record, over 75% of them singletons. The ten largest clones capture 9.5% to 11% of the sample.

CDR1 is given as KGHSH and CDR2 as LQKENI, both from the germline V gene. Unmatched junction bases come to 8, with V trimmed by 3 bases and J by 6 bases. Taken from cysteine to phenylalanine, the CDR3 has 15 residues. The retained sequence is limited to the CDR3, 45 bases, with the frame set at the first base. Specimen: peripheral blood. The TCR comes from a woman in her seventies with acute or convalescent COVID-19. This sequence uses TRBV18 and TRBJ1-5; TRBD1 aligns with 7 central bases. The CDR3 in this case is CASSPTGQEGQPQHF. The bases read TGTGCCAGCTCACCCACAGGACAGGAGGGTCAGCCCCAGCATTTT.